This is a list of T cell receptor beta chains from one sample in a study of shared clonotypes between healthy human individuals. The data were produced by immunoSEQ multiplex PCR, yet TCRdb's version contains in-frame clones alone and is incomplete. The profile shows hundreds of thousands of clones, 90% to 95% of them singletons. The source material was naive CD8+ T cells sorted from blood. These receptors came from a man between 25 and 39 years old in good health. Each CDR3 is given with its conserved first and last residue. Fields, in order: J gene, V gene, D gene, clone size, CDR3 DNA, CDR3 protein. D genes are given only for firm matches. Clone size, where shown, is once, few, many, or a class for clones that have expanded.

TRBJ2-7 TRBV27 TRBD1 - TGTGCCAGCAGTTTTATGGACAGGGGCCCCATCGAGCAGTACTTC CASSFMDRGPIEQYF
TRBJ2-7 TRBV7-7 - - TGTGCCAGCAGCTTAGAGAAAGCCTACGAGCAGTACTTC CASSLEKAYEQYF
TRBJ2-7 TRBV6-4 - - TGTGCCGGTAGATGCTCCTACGAGCAGTACTTC CAGRCSYEQYF
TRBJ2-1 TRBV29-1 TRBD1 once TGCAGCGCCCGGACAGGGGGCAATGAGCAGTTCTTC CSARTGGNEQFF
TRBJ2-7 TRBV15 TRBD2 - TGTGCCACCAGCAGAGCCCCTAGCGGGAGCCACGAGCAGTACTTC CATSRAPSGSHEQYF
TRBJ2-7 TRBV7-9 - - TGTGCCAGCAGCTTAGGTCCAATCTACGAGCAGTACTTC CASSLGPIYEQYF
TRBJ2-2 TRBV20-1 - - TGCAGTGCTAGATTCGCCGGGGAGCTGTTTTTT CSARFAGELFF
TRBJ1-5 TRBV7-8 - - TGTGCCAGCACCAAAAGGTGGGACAATCAGCCCCAGCATTTT CASTKRWDNQPQHF
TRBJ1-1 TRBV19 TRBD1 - TGTGCCATCATCCAAGACAGGGGTCTCGTGGACACTGAAGCTTTCTTT CAIIQDRGLVDTEAFF
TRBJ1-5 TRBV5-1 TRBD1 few TGCGCCAGCAGCCTAACGGGACAGGGCAATCAGCCCCAGCATTTT CASSLTGQGNQPQHF
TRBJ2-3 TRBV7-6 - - TGTGCCAGCAGCTTAGGGGAGCGGGTAGACTCCACAGATACGCAGTATTTT CASSLGERVDSTDTQYF
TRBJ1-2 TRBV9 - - TGTGCCAGCAGCGCCATAGGGACAACTTATGGCTACACCTTC CASSAIGTTYGYTF
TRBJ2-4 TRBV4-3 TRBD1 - TGCGCCAGCAGCCAAGGACAGGGGCTGCACATTCAGTACTTC CASSQGQGLHIQYF
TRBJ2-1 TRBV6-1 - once TGTGCCACCACCTCGCGAGGGGGTGAGCAGTTCTTC CATTSRGGEQFF
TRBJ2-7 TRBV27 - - TGTGCCAGCAGTTTATCGCGGAGGGGATGGGGCGAGCAGTACTTC CASSLSRRGWGEQYF
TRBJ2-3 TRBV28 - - TGTGCCAGCAGTTTTGGGAGCTATACGCAGTATTTT CASSFGSYTQYF
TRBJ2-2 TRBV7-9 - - TGTGCCAGCAGCTTAGTTCCAGGCTCCGGAACCGGGGAGCTGTTTTTT CASSLVPGSGTGELFF
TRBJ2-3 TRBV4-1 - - TGCGCCAGCAGCCAGGAGGAGGGCACAGATACGCAGTATTTT CASSQEEGTDTQYF
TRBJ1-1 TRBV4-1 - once TGCGCCAGCAGCCAAGCGTGGAAGGGAAACACTGAAGCTTTCTTT CASSQAWKGNTEAFF
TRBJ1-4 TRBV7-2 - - TGTGCCAGCAGCACCCTCGGAGACAAACTGTTTTTT CASSTLGDKLFF
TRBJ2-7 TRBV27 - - TGTGCCAGCAGTTTAAACGGAGGGGAGCAGTACTTC CASSLNGGEQYF
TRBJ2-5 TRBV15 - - TGTGCCACCAGCAGAGATTGGTCAGGGATGGAGACCCAGTACTTC CATSRDWSGMETQYF
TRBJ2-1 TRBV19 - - TGTGCCAGTAGTCGCAAGGGCGGGACCTACAATGAGCAGTTCTTC CASSRKGGTYNEQFF
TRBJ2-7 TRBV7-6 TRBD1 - TGTGCCAGCAGCCCCCCGGACAGGGACGAGCAGTACTTC CASSPPDRDEQYF
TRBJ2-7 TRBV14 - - TGTGCCAGCAGCCAGGGACAACAACCCCTCGAGCAGTACTTC CASSQGQQPLEQYF
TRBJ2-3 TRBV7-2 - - TGTGCCAGCAGTTCGGATTACGGTTCCCCTTTCACAGATACGCAGTATTTT CASSSDYGSPFTDTQYF
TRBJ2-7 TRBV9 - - TGTGCCAGCAGCCCCCGGGACTCCCTAGGGGAGCAGTACTTC CASSPRDSLGEQYF
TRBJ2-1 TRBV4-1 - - TGCGCCAGCAGCCAAGATGGAGGTTTTGGTGAGCAGTTCTTC CASSQDGGFGEQFF
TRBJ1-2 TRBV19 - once TGTGCCAGTAGTATAGGTGAGGCAGGGGCTCGCGACTATGGCTACACCTTC CASSIGEAGARDYGYTF
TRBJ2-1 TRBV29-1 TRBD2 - TGCAGCCTTACTAGCGGGACATACAATGAGCAGTTCTTC CSLTSGTYNEQFF
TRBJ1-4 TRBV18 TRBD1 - TGTGCCAGCTCCCCGACAGGGAATGAAAAACTGTTTTTT CASSPTGNEKLFF
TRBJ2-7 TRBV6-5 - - TGTGCCAGCAGTTTGTCAGTATCCTACGAGCAGTACTTC CASSLSVSYEQYF
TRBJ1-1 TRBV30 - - TGTGCCTGGACAGGGCGTTTGGGCACTGAAGCTTTCTTT CAWTGRLGTEAFF